This TCR beta chain was profiled in a study of blood T cells in healthy people across ages. Findings and caveats of the study: In older individuals, TCR beta diversity per million T cells was lower, falling roughly linearly with age.

Trimming left V 5 bases short and J 6 bases short, with 15 bases between. This CDR3 region has 14 residues. From germline, CDR1 is SEHNR and CDR2 FQNEAQ (reference sequence). As regards this clonotype: Antigen specificity is unknown.

The authors ran a second PCR of roughly 6 to 12 cycles using a sample-barcoded 5' primer and a J-beta primer mix. TCRdb itself ran the 5' RACE reads through MiXCR, one entry per CDR3 protein. The table includes over 950,000 distinct CDR3 sequences, around two fifths detected once. The clonotype comes from a young man in good health. The sequencing input was blood. The chain carries TRBV7-9 and TRBJ2-3; D not resolved. This chain's CDR3 is CASSVETGGDTQYF. As DNA, the CDR3 is TGTGCCAGCAGCGTAGAAACCGGCGGTGATACGCAGTATTTT.